The sequence of this TCR beta chain was determined in a study of T-cell reconstitution after alpha-beta-depleted transplantation in children. Unique molecular identifiers tagged the TCRbeta library. TCRdb re-derived calls from the PCR reads in MiXCR, one entry per CDR3 protein. The sample contains nearly 400,000 distinct CDR3 sequences, roughly 22% of which appear only once. The germline CDR1 and CDR2 sequences are MGHDK and SYGVNS. The CDR3 runs 17 residues. Trimming removed 3 bases at V and 1 base at J, with 13 bases between. This clonotype appeared a few times. The receptor was derived from a human donor who donated a stem cell graft to a child with acute myeloid leukemia. This chain uses TRBV25-1 with TRBJ2-6; no clear D gene. Source: PBMCs from the stem cell graft donor, taken from the stem cell graft. As DNA, the CDR3 is TGTGCCAGCAGTGACGTTGATAATGCTTCTGGGGCCAACGTCCTGACTTTC. Its translation is CASSDVDNASGANVLTF.